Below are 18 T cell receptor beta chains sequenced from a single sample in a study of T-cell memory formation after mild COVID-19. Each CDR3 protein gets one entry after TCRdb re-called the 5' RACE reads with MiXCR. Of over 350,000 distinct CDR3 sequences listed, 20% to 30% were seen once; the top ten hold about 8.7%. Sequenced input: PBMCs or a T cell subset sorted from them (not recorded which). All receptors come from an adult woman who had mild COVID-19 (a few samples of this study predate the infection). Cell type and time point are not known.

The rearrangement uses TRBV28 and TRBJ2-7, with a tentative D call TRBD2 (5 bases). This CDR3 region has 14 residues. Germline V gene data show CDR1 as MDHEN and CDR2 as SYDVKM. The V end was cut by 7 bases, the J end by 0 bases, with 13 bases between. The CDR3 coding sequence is TGTGCCAGCACCCCGGGGTGGGTCTCCTACGAGCAGTACTTC. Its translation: CASTPGWVSYEQYF.

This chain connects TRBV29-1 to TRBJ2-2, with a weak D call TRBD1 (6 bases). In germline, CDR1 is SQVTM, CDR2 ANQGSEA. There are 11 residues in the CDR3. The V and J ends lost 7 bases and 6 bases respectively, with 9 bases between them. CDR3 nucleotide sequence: TGCAGCGCCAGGGGCGCCGGGGAGCTGTTTTTT. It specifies CSARGAGELFF.

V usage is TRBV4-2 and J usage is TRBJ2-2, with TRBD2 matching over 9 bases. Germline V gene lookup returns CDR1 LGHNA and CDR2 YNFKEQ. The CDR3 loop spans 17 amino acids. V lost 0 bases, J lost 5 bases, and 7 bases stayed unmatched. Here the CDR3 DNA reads TGTGCCAGCAGCCAAGAATTAATGGGACTAGCTACCGGGGAGCTGTTTTTT. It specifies CASSQELMGLATGELFF.

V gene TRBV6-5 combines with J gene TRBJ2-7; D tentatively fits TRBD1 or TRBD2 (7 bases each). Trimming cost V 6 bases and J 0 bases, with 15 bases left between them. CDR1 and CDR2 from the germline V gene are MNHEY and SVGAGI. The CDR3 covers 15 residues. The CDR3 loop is CASRAGQPSSYEQYF. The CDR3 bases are TGTGCCAGCAGAGCGGGACAGCCTAGCTCCTACGAGCAGTACTTC.

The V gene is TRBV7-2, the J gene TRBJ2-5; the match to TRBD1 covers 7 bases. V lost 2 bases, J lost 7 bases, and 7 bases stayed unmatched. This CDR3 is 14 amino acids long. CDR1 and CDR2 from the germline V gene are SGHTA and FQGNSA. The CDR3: CASSLHRGHRTQYF. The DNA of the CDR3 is TGTGCCAGCAGCTTACACAGGGGCCACCGGACCCAGTACTTC.

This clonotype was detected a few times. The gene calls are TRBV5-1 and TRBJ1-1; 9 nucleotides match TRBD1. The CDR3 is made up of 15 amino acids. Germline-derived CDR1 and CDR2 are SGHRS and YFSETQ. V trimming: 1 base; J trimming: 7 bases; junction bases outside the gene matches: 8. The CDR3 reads CASSLNGQGTLEAFF. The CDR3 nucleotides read TGCGCCAGCAGCTTGAACGGACAGGGGACTCTTGAAGCTTTCTTT.

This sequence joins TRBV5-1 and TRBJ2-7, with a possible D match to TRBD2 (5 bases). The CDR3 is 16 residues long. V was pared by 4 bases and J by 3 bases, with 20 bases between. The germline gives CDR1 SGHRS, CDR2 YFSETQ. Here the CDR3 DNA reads TGCGCCAGCAGCGACCCGAGGAGCGGTGTCTTCTACGAGCAGTACTTC. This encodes CASSDPRSGVFYEQYF.

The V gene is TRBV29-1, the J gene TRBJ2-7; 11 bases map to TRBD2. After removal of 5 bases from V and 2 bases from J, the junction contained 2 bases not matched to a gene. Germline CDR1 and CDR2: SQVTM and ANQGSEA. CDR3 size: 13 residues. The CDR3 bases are TGCAGCGTTCGACTAGCGGGGACCTACGAGCAGTACTTC. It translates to CSVRLAGTYEQYF.

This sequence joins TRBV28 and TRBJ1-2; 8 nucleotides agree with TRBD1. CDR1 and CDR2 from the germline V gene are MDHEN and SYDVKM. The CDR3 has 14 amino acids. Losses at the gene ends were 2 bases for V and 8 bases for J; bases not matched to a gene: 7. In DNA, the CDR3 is TGTGCCAGCAGTTTACCGGGGACAGGAAACGGCTACACCTTC. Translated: CASSLPGTGNGYTF.

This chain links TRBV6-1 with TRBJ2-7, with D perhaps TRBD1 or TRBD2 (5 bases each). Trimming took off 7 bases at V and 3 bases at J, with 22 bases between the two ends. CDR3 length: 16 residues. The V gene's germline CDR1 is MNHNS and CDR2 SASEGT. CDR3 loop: CASTRWLRDEDYEQYF. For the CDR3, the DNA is TGTGCCAGCACCCGCTGGCTTCGGGACGAAGACTACGAGCAGTACTTC.

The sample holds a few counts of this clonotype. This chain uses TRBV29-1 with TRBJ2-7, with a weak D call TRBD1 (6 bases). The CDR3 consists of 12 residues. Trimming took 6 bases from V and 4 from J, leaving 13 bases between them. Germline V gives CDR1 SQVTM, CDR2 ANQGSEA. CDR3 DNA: TGCAGCGTCCGACCCGGACAGTACGAGCAGTACTTC. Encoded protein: CSVRPGQYEQYF.

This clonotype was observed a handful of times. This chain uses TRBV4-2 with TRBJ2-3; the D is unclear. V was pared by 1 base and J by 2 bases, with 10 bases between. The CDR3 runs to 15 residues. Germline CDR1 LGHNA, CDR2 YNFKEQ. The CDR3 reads CASSQVNEHTDTQYF. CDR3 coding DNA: TGTGCCAGCAGCCAAGTAAACGAGCACACAGATACGCAGTATTTT.

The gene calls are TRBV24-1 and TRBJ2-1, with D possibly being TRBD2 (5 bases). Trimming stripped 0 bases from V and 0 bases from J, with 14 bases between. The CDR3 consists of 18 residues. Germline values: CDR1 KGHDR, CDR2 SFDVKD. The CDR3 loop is CATSDLRVDRGSYNEQFF. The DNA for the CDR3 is TGTGCCACCAGTGATTTGCGAGTTGATCGGGGCTCCTACAATGAGCAGTTCTTC.

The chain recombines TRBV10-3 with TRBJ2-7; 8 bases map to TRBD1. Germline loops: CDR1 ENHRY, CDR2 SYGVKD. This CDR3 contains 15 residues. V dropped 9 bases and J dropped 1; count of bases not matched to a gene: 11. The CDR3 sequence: CAIGDLRQGSYEQYF. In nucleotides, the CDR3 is TGTGCCATTGGAGATTTAAGACAGGGGTCCTACGAGCAGTACTTC.

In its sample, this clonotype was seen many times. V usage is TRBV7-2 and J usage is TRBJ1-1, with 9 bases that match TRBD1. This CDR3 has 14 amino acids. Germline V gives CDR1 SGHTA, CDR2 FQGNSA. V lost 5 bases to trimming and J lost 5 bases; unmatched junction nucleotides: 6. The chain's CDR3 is CASSRDRGGTEAFF. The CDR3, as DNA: TGTGCCAGCAGCCGAGACAGGGGGGGTACTGAAGCTTTCTTT.

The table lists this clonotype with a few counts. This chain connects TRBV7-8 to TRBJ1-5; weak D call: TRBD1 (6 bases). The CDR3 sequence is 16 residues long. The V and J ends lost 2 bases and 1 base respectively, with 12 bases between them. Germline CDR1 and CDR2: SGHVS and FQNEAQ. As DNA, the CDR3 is TGTGCCAGCAGCTTAAACCCCGACAGGAGCAATCAGCCCCAGCATTTT. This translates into CASSLNPDRSNQPQHF.

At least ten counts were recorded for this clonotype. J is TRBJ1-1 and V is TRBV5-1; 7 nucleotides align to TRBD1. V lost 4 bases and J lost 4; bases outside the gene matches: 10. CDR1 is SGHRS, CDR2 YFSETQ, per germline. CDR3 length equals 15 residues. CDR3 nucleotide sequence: TGCGCCAGCAGCGCCGTGGACAGGCTGACCACTGAAGCTTTCTTT. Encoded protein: CASSAVDRLTTEAFF.

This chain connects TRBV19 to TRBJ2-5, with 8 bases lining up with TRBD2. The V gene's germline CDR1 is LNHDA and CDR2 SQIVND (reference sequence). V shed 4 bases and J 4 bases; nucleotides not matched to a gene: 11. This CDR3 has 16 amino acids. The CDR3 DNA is TGTGCCAGTAGTACCATAGCGGGATCGGCCGGAGAGACCCAGTACTTC. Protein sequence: CASSTIAGSAGETQYF.